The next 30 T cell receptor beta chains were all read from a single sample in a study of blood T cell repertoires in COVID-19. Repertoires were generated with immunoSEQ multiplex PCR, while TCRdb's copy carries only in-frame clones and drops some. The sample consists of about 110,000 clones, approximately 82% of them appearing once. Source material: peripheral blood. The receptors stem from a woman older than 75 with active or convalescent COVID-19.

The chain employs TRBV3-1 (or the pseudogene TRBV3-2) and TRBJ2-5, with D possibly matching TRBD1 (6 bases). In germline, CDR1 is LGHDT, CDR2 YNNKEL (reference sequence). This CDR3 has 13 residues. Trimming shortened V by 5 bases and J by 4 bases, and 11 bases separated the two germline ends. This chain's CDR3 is CASSTNRAETQYF. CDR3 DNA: TGTGCCAGCAGCACGAACAGGGCAGAGACCCAGTACTTC.

CDR3 in DNA: TGTGCCAGCAGTTTGGAGGGGGCCTATGGCTACACCTTC. As protein: CASSLEGAYGYTF. V is TRBV28 and J is TRBJ1-2, with 7 positions matching TRBD1. This CDR3 is 13 amino acids long. Germline CDR1 MDHEN, CDR2 SYDVKM. V gave up 3 bases and J gave up 4 bases; unmatched junction bases: 2.

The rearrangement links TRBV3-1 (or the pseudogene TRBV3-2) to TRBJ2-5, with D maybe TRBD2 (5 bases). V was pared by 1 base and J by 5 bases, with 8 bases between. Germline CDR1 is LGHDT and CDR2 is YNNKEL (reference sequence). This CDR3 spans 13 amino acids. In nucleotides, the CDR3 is TGTGCCAGCAGCCAAGCGGGAATGGAGACCCAGTACTTC. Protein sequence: CASSQAGMETQYF.

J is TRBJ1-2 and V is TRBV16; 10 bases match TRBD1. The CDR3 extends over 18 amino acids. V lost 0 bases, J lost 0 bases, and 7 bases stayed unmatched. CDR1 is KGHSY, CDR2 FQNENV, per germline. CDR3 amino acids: CASSQSGTGALANYGYTF. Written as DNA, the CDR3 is TGTGCCAGCAGCCAATCGGGGACAGGGGCCCTGGCTAACTATGGCTACACCTTC.

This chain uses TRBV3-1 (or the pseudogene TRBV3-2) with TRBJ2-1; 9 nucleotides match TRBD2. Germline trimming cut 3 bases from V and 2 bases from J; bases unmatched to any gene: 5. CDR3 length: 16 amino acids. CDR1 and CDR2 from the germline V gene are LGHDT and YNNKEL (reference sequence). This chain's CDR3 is CASSQMTSGAYNEQFF. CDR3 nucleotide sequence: TGTGCCAGCAGCCAGATGACTAGCGGAGCCTACAATGAGCAGTTCTTC.

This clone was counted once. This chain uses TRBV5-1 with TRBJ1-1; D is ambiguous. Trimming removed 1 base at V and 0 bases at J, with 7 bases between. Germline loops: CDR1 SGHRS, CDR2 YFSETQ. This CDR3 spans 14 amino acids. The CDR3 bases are TGCGCCAGCAGCTTGTCACAGCTGAACACTGAAGCTTTCTTT. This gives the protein CASSLSQLNTEAFF.

The CDR3: CASSHSGRRPGELFF. DNA of the CDR3: TGTGCCAGCAGCCATAGCGGGAGGAGACCCGGGGAGCTGTTTTTT. The genes are TRBV5-6 and TRBJ2-2; 10 bases align to TRBD2. Per germline, CDR1 SGHDT and CDR2 YYEEEE. The CDR3 sequence is 15 residues long. Germline trimming cut 4 bases from V and 6 bases from J; bases unmatched to any gene: 6. The variable domain in full, completed from reference TRBV5-6 and TRBJ2-2, reads DAGVTQSPTHLIKTRGQQVTLRCSPKSGHDTVSWYQQALGQGPQFIFQYYEEEERQRGNFPDRFSGHQFPNYSSELNVNALLLGDSALYLCASSHSGRRPGELFFGEGSRLTVL.

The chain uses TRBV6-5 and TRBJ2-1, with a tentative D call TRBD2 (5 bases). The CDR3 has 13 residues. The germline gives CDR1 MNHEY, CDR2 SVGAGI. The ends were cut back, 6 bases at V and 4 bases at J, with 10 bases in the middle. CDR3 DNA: TGTGCCAGCAGACTAGAACGGTACAATGAGCAGTTCTTC. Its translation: CASRLERYNEQFF.

CDR3 sequence: CASSLWTGQSANYGYTF. The CDR3, as DNA: TGTGCCAGCAGCTTATGGACGGGACAGTCAGCAAACTATGGCTACACCTTC. The rearrangement links TRBV7-2 to TRBJ1-2, with TRBD1 matching over 7 bases. Looked up from germline, CDR1 is SGHTA and CDR2 is FQGNSA. The J segment lost 2 bases and the V segment lost 2 bases, leaving 11 bases of the junction unmatched. The CDR3 extends over 17 amino acids. Full variable domain (outside the CDR3, taken from reference TRBV7-2 and TRBJ1-2): GAGVSQSPSNKVTEKGKDVELRCDPISGHTALYWYRQSLGQGLEFLIYFQGNSAPDKSGLPSDRFSAERTGGSVSTLTIQRTQQEDSAVYLCASSLWTGQSANYGYTFGSGTRLTVV.

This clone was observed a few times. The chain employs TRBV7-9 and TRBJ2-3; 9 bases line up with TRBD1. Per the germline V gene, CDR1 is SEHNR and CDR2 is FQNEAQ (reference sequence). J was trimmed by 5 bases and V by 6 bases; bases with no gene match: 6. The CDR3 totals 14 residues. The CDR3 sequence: CASRQDRGRDTQYF. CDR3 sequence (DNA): TGTGCCAGCAGACAGGACAGGGGTCGAGATACGCAGTATTTT.

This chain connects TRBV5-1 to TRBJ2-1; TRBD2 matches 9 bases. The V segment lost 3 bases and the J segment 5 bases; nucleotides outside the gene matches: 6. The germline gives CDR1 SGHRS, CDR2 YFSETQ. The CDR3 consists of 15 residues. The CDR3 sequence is CASSWSSGNNNEQFF. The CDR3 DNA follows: TGCGCCAGCAGCTGGTCTAGCGGGAATAACAATGAGCAGTTCTTC.

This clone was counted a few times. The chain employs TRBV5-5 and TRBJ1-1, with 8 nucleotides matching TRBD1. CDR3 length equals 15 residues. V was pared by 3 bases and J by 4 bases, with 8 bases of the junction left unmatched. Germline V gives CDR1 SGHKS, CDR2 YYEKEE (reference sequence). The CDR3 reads CASSSGAGGGTEAFF. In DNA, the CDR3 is TGTGCCAGCAGCTCTGGTGCAGGGGGCGGCACTGAAGCTTTCTTT.

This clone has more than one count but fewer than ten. CDR3 DNA: TGTGCCAGCAGTTTCGTCCTAGGGGGTGGTCAGCCCCAGCATTTT. It is translated as CASSFVLGGGQPQHF. This sequence joins TRBV27 and TRBJ1-5; perhaps TRBD1 as D (6 bases). CDR3 size: 15 residues. The V end was cut by 3 bases, the J end by 6 bases, with 15 bases between. The V gene's germline CDR1 is MNHEY and CDR2 SMNVEV (reference sequence).

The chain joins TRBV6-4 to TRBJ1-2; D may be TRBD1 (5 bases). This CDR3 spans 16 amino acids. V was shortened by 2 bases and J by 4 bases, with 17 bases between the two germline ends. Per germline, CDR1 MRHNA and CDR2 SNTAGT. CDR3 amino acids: CASSDRDSLTGYGYTF. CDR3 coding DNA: TGTGCCAGCAGTGACCGGGACTCCTTAACTGGCTATGGCTACACCTTC.

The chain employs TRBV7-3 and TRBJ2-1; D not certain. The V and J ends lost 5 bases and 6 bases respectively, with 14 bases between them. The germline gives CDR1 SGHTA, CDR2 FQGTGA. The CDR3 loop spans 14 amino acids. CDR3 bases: TGTGCCAGCAGCGGGCAAGCAGTGTCCAATGAGCAGTTCTTC. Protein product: CASSGQAVSNEQFF.

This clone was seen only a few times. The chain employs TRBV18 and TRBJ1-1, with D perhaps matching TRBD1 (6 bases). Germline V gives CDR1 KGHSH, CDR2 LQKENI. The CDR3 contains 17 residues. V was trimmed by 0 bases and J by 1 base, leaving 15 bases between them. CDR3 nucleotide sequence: TGTGCCAGCTCACCACCAACGGCCAGGGGCTGGAACACTGAAGCTTTCTTT. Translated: CASSPPTARGWNTEAFF.

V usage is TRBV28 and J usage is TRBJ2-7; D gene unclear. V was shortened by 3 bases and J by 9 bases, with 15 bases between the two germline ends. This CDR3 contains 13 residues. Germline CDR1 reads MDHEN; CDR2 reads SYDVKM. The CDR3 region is CASSLGQAPGQYF. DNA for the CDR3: TGTGCCAGCAGTTTGGGCCAGGCCCCTGGGCAGTACTTC.

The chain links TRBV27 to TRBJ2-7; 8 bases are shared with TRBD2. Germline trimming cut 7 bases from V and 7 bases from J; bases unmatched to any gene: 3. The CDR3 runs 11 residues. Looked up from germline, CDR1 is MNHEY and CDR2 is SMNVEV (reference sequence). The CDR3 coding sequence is TGTGCCAGCAACGGGAGGGGAGAGCAGTACTTC. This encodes CASNGRGEQYF.

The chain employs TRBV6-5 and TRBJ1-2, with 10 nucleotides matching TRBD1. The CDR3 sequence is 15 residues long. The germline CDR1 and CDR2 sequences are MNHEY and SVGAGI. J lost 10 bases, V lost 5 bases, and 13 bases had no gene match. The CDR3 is CASSKRQGASMDYTF. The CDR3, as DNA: TGTGCCAGCAGTAAAAGACAGGGGGCATCTATGGACTACACCTTC.

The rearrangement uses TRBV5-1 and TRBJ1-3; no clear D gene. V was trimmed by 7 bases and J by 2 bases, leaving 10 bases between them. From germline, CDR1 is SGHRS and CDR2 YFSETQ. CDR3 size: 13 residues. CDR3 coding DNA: TGCGCCAGCGCCGAGACTACTGGAAACACCATATATTTT. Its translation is CASAETTGNTIYF.

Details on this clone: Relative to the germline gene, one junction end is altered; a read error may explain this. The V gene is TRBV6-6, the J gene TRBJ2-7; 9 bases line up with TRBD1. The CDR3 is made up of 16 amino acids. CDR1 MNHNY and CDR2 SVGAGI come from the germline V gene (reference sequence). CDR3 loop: CASSPSTGTGIYAQYF. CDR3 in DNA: TGTGCCAGCAGTCCTAGTACCGGGACAGGGATCTACGCGCAGTACTTC.

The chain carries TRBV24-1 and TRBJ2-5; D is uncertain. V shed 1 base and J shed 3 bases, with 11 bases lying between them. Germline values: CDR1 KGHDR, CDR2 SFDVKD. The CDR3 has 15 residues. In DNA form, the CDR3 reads TGTGCCACCAGTGATTTCTTAGGCAGGAAAGAGACCCAGTACTTC. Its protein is CATSDFLGRKETQYF.

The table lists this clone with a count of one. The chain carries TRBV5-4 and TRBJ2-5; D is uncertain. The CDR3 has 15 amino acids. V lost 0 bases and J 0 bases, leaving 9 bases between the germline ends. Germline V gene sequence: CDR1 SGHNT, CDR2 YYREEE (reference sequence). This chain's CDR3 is CASSLGPDYQETQYF. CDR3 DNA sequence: TGTGCCAGCAGCTTGGGCCCTGACTACCAAGAGACCCAGTACTTC.

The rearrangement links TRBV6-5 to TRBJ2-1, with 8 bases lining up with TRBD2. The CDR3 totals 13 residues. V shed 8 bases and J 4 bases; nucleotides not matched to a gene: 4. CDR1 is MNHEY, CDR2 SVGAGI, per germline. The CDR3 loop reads CASGLAGYNEQFF. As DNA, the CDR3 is TGTGCCAGCGGGCTAGCGGGTTACAATGAGCAGTTCTTC.

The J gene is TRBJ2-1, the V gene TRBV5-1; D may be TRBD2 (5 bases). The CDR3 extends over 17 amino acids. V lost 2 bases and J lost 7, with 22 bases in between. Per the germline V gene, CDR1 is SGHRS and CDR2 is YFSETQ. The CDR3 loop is CASSFSRTPRVSNEQFF. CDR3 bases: TGCGCCAGCAGCTTCTCTCGGACCCCGAGGGTCAGTAATGAGCAGTTCTTC.

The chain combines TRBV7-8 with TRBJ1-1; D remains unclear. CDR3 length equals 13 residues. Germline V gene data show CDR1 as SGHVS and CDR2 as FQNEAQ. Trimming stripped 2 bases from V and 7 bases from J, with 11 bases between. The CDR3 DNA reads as TGTGCCAGCAGCTTAATACAACGAGGTGAAGCTTTCTTT. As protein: CASSLIQRGEAFF. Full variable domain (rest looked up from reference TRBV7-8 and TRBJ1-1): GAGVSQSPRYKVAKRGQDVALRCDPISGHVSLFWYQQALGQGPEFLTYFQNEAQLDKSGLPSDRFFAERPEGSVSTLKIQRTQQEDSAVYLCASSLIQRGEAFFGQGTRLTVV.

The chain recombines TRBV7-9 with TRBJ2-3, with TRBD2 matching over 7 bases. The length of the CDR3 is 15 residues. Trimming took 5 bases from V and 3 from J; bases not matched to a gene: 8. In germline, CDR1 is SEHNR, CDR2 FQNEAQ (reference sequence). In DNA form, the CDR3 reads TGTGCCAGCAGCAGGGCTAGCGGACCAACAGATACGCAGTATTTT. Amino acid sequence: CASSRASGPTDTQYF.

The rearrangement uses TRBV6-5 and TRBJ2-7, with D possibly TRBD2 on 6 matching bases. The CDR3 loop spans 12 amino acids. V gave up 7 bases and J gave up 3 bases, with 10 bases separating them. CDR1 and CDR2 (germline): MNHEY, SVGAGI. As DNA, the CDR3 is TGTGCCAGCACCTCGACTAGCTACGAGCAGTACTTC. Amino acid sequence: CASTSTSYEQYF.

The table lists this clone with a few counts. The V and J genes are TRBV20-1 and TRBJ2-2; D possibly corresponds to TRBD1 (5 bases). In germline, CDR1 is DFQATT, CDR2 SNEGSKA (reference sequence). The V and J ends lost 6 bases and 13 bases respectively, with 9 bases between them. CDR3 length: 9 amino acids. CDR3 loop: CSATDGLFF. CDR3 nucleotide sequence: TGCAGTGCGACAGACGGGCTGTTTTTT.

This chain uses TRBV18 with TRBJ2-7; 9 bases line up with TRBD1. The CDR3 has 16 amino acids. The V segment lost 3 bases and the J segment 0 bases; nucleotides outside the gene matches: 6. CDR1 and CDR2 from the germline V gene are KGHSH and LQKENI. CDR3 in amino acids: CASSPLGQGFSYEQYF. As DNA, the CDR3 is TGTGCCAGCTCACCTTTGGGACAGGGATTCTCCTACGAGCAGTACTTC.